This T cell receptor beta chain was documented in a study of vaccination and CD4 T cells after COVID-19. Treatment indicated: roughly 10-day PBMC culture with coronavirus spike peptide pools or control peptides (ViraFEST assay). Study results and caveats: For convalescent patients, 304 of the 307 vaccine-specific clones analyzed were classified as spike mono-reactive. Relatively small numbers of convalescent patients were studied, with no early post-infection timepoints included. A nonsignificant median increase from about 22 to 38 SARS-CoV-2-reactive clonotypes was observed.

This clonotype was seen a handful of times. The antigen is unknown. Cultured CD4+ T cell DNA was sequenced using the Oncomine TCR Beta short-read assay. Genomic DNA from cultured CD4+ T cells was extracted. TCRdb itself ran the PCR reads through MiXCR, one entry per CDR3 protein. The table has approximately 20,000 distinct CDR3 sequences, 20% to 25% seen once. Germline CDR1 is MNHEY and CDR2 is SVGAGI. Trimming removed 2 bases at V and 4 bases at J, with 21 bases between. The CDR3 has 17 residues. This receptor was obtained from a human donor with COVID-19. This chain uses TRBV6-5 with TRBJ2-7; TRBD2 is a possible D gene (7 bases). Sequencing was done on a sample of cultured CD4+ T cells from blood. The CDR3, as DNA: TGTGCCAGCAGTTACCGCGGGACACTCCCGGGGGGTTACGAGCAGTACTTC. It yields the protein CASSYRGTLPGGYEQYF.